The TCR beta chain described here comes from a study of blood T cell repertoires in COVID-19 (dated by TCRdb to 2018 to 2020). Broadly, across the study: The collaborator samples originated in the United States, Italy and Spain and spanned the acute and convalescent phases of COVID-19. The material from the prospective study consisted of cDNA or gDNA derived from T cells, B-cell-depleted T cells, or PBMCs. The dataset comprised deeply sampled blood TCRbeta repertoires from subjects exposed to, actively infected with, or recovered from COVID-19. The repertoires were released in a freely available public database intended as a resource for research on the immune response to SARS-CoV-2. Samples were obtained from the ongoing ImmuneRACE study (first 160 participants) and from about 1,300 subjects provided by 6 global collaborators. Nearly every sample came with metadata listing a de-identified subject ID, COVID-19 status, age in years and sex. Where HLA class I and class II types were available, the types were taken from metadata supplied by the sample provider, not from assay-based typing.

With respect to this clone: It has no known antigen specificity. No per-base quality is available; no much larger clone lies one base away.

The collaborating institutions used their own protocols to collect whole blood in K2EDTA tubes. For TCRbeta analysis, collaborator samples were shipped as frozen whole blood, as isolated PBMCs, or as DNA extracted from either sample type. TCRbeta CDR3 regions were amplified from genomic DNA by means of the immunoSEQ Assay, a bias-controlled multiplex PCR. Processing in the source paper ran as follows. Within the assay, amplification of reference gene primers was used to estimate how many nucleated cells each sample contained. To quantify the absolute abundance of each unique TCRbeta CDR3 rearrangement, sequence reads were collapsed and filtered. For each sample, productive Simpson clonality was calculated by taking the square root of Simpson's diversity index across productive rearrangements. The table comes from immuneACCESS by way of TCRdb, which keeps in-frame sequences with V and J called. Part of the clones is missing from these tables; in studies checked, under half for an unresolved V gene and the rest for unknown reasons. V and J calls and clone size follow that table, whereas D and trimming were derived from the DNA. The sample table shows about 96,000 clones, and about 81% are seen once. Roughly a sixth of the sample belongs to the ten largest clones.

On the study overall, not on this receptor specifically: The quantity of clinical and demographic metadata differed by source and by participant and was supplied without curation.

The sequenced material came from peripheral blood. The clonotype originates from a woman aged 60-75 years with acute or convalescent COVID-19.

The CDR3 region: CASSPGQTLLYGYTF. The DNA is as follows: TGCGCCAGCAGCCCCGGACAGACTTTGCTTTATGGCTACACCTTC. The V and J genes are TRBV4-1 and TRBJ1-2; the D gene is perhaps TRBD1, from 6 matching bases. Sequences MGHRA (CDR1) and YSYEKL (CDR2) are obtained from the germline V gene. V is clipped by 4 bases and J by 5 bases, and the sequence between their germline boundaries is 17 bases long. There are 15 amino acids in the CDR3, from cysteine to phenylalanine inclusive. Just the 45-base CDR3 DNA is kept, in frame starting at base 1.